This entry lists 31 T cell receptor beta chains sequenced from one sample in a study of blood T cell repertoires in COVID-19. Clones were read by immunoSEQ multiplex PCR, and TCRdb kept only the in-frame ones, dropping some. The profile shows about 250,000 clones, 75% to 90% of them singletons. The material sequenced was peripheral blood. The source of these receptors is a woman between 35 and 50 years old who had recovered from COVID-19.

The chain recombines TRBV6-5 with TRBJ2-5; 7 bases line up with TRBD2. Germline CDR1 reads MNHEY; CDR2 reads SVGAGI. The CDR3 has 14 amino acids. After removal of 4 bases from V and 7 bases from J, the junction contained 9 bases not matched to a gene. The CDR3 nucleotides are TGTGCCAGCAGTTTAGAGCGGGACCCCGGGACCCAGTACTTC. Translated: CASSLERDPGTQYF.

This clone has a single count. The chain links TRBV19 to TRBJ2-7; the D is unclear. The CDR3 is 11 amino acids. Germline-derived CDR1 and CDR2 are LNHDA and SQIVND (reference sequence). Trimming took off 3 bases at V and 7 bases at J, with 7 bases between the two ends. The DNA of the CDR3 is TGTGCCAGTAGTATCCCCGGGGAGCAGTACTTC. Protein: CASSIPGEQYF.

This chain uses TRBV27 with TRBJ1-5; D might be TRBD1 (5 bases). V lost 5 bases, J lost 6 bases, and 11 bases lay in between. The CDR3 runs 13 residues. CDR1 and CDR2 (germline): MNHEY, SMNVEV (reference sequence). This CDR3 is CASSEQGGQPQHF. CDR3 bases: TGTGCCAGCAGTGAGCAGGGAGGTCAGCCCCAGCATTTT.

This rearrangement joins TRBV29-1 to TRBJ2-5; D perhaps matches TRBD2 (5 bases). The CDR3 extends over 13 amino acids. Trimming stripped 4 bases from V and 3 bases from J, with 12 bases between. Looked up from germline, CDR1 is SQVTM and CDR2 is ANQGSEA. DNA for the CDR3: TGCAGCGTTGGGGCGGGTGGAGAAGAGACCCAGTACTTC. It yields the protein CSVGAGGEETQYF. Variable domain in full (rest from reference TRBV29-1 and TRBJ2-5): SAVISQKPSRDICQRGTSLTIQCQVDSQVTMMFWYRQQPGQSLTLIATANQGSEATYESGFVIDKFPISRPNLTFSTLTVSNMSPEDSSIYLCSVGAGGEETQYFGPGTRLLVL.

Comments on this clone: This CDR3 is also generated by other DNA sequences in the sample. The gene calls are TRBV14 and TRBJ1-1; the D gene is possibly TRBD1 (6 bases). CDR1 is SGHDN, CDR2 FVKESK, per germline. V was clipped by 4 bases and J by 1 base, with 7 bases between them. The CDR3 length is 13 residues. The CDR3 sequence: CASSRQENTEAFF. CDR3 nucleotide sequence: TGTGCCAGCAGCCGACAGGAGAACACTGAAGCTTTCTTT.

The chain carries TRBV27 and TRBJ2-1, with 10 bases matching TRBD2. CDR3 length equals 18 residues. J lost 3 bases, V lost 6 bases, and 14 bases had no gene match. Germline-derived CDR1 and CDR2 are MNHEY and SMNVEV (reference sequence). The CDR3 sequence is CASSRTSGIPLGYNEQFF. CDR3 coding DNA: TGTGCCAGCAGCAGAACTAGCGGGATACCTTTGGGCTACAATGAGCAGTTCTTC.

CDR3 coding DNA: TGTGCCAGCAGTGAACACGGAGGGGGACAGCTTAATGAAAAACTGTTTTTT. It specifies CASSEHGGGQLNEKLFF. The V gene is TRBV2, the J gene TRBJ1-4; 7 nucleotides line up with TRBD1. Germline V gene sequence: CDR1 SNHLY, CDR2 FYNNEI. The CDR3 is made up of 17 amino acids. Trimming at V came to 2 bases and at J to 4 bases, leaving 10 bases not matched to a gene.

This clone showed up many times. The chain employs TRBV3-1 (or the pseudogene TRBV3-2) and TRBJ2-7, with D possibly being TRBD1 (6 bases). Trimming left V 1 base short and J 4 bases short, with 14 bases between. CDR3 length: 15 residues. In germline, CDR1 is LGHDT, CDR2 YNNKEL (reference sequence). CDR3 amino acids: CASSQAPGTQYEQYF. The CDR3 coding sequence is TGTGCCAGCAGCCAAGCCCCCGGGACACAATACGAGCAGTACTTC.

The CDR3 bases are TGTGCCAGTAAAGACAGGGCGACCTACGAGCAGTACTTC. Translated: CASKDRATYEQYF. The chain carries TRBV27 and TRBJ2-7; TRBD1 agrees at 7 bases. Germline V gene data show CDR1 as MNHEY and CDR2 as SMNVEV (reference sequence). The CDR3 totals 13 residues. Trimming removed 9 bases from V and 2 bases from J; junction bases left unmatched: 7.

The chain has TRBV6-5 and TRBJ2-3; 7 bases match TRBD2. Germline V gene data show CDR1 as MNHEY and CDR2 as SVGAGI. V shed 2 bases, J shed 4 bases, and the junction held 0 bases outside the gene matches. This CDR3 region has 13 residues. The CDR3 DNA sequence: TGTGCCAGCAGTTACGGGAGGGCAGATACGCAGTATTTT. It specifies CASSYGRADTQYF.

The chain uses TRBV29-1 and TRBJ2-2; possible D gene TRBD2, 7 bases. Germline V gene data show CDR1 as SQVTM and CDR2 as ANQGSEA. The CDR3 runs to 11 residues. The V gene lost 7 bases and the J gene lost 11 bases, with 14 bases spanning the gap. The CDR3 DNA sequence: TGCAGCGCCAGGCGGGGGCCCGAGCTGTTTTTT. This translates into CSARRGPELFF.

The V gene is TRBV30, the J gene TRBJ1-6; no clear D gene. Per the germline V gene, CDR1 is GTSNPN and CDR2 is SVGIG (reference sequence). Trimming shortened V by 2 bases and J by 8 bases, and 7 bases separated the two germline ends. This CDR3 has 12 amino acids. The CDR3 reads CAWSNRDSPLHF. Here the CDR3 DNA reads TGTGCCTGGAGTAACAGAGATTCACCCCTCCACTTT.

This clone appeared a few times. The chain carries TRBV5-1 and TRBJ1-3, with 7 bases matching TRBD1. Germline-derived CDR1 and CDR2 are SGHRS and YFSETQ. V lost 4 bases to trimming and J lost 0 bases; unmatched junction nucleotides: 7. CDR3 length: 16 amino acids. CDR3 region: CASSISGQSSGNTIYF. The CDR3 coding sequence is TGCGCCAGCAGCATCTCGGGACAGAGCTCTGGAAACACCATATATTTT. The full variable domain, with the rest looked up from reference TRBV5-1 and TRBJ1-3, is KAGVTQTPRYLIKTRGQQVTLSCSPISGHRSVSWYQQTPGQGLQFLFEYFSETQRNKGNFPGRFSGRQFSNSRSEMNVSTLELGDSALYLCASSISGQSSGNTIYFGEGSWLTVV.

This sequence joins TRBV19 and TRBJ1-5; 7 bases are shared with TRBD1. Germline V gives CDR1 LNHDA, CDR2 SQIVND (reference sequence). The V segment lost 2 bases and the J segment 0 bases; nucleotides outside the gene matches: 7. The CDR3 consists of 17 residues. CDR3 sequence: CASSILAGGFSNQPQHF. For the CDR3, the DNA is TGTGCCAGTAGTATATTAGCAGGGGGTTTTAGCAATCAGCCCCAGCATTTT.

The chain uses TRBV4-1 and TRBJ1-1; D is unclear. From germline, CDR1 is MGHRA and CDR2 YSYEKL. V was pared by 1 base and J by 1 base, with 13 bases between. This CDR3 is 16 amino acids long. In DNA, the CDR3 is TGCGCCAGCAGCCAAGGCCCTAGTGGCCCGAACACTGAAGCTTTCTTT. It encodes CASSQGPSGPNTEAFF.

J is TRBJ2-6 and V is TRBV2; the match to TRBD1 covers 10 bases. This CDR3 region has 17 residues. Germline loops: CDR1 SNHLY, CDR2 FYNNEI. V was clipped by 11 bases and J by 3 bases; unmatched bases: 13. The CDR3 spells CAHWRETGGGGANVLTF. The CDR3 DNA reads TGTGCCCACTGGCGGGAGACAGGGGGCGGTGGGGCCAACGTCCTGACTTTC.

The chain employs TRBV18 and TRBJ1-2, with D possibly being TRBD1 (5 bases). The V and J ends lost 6 bases and 8 bases respectively, with 16 bases between them. The CDR3 runs to 13 residues. CDR1 KGHSH and CDR2 LQKENI come from the germline V gene. The DNA for the CDR3 is TGTGCCAGCTCGCTGGAGGGGATTCGAGGCTACACCTTC. It encodes CASSLEGIRGYTF. Combining the CDR3 with reference TRBV18 and TRBJ1-2 gives the whole variable domain NAGVMQNPRHLVRRRGQEARLRCSPMKGHSHVYWYRQLPEEGLKFMVYLQKENIIDESGMPKERFSAEFPKEGPSILRIQQVVRGDSAAYFCASSLEGIRGYTFGSGTRLTVV.

This clone appeared once. This chain links TRBV4-1 with TRBJ2-1; 8 positions match TRBD2. Germline CDR1 is MGHRA and CDR2 is YSYEKL. CDR3 length: 13 residues. J gave up 7 bases and V 1 base, and 0 bases lay outside the gene matches. CDR3 DNA: TGCGCCAGCAGCCAAGCTAGCGGGAATGAGCAGTTCTTC. The encoded protein is CASSQASGNEQFF.

The V call is TRBV27, the J call TRBJ1-2; possible D gene TRBD1, 6 bases. This CDR3 has 14 amino acids. The ends were cut back, 6 bases at V and 3 bases at J, with 14 bases in the middle. CDR1 is MNHEY and CDR2 is SMNVEV in the germline V gene (reference sequence). CDR3 sequence: CASSPRGKDYGYTF. The CDR3 bases are TGTGCCAGCAGCCCCAGGGGCAAGGACTATGGCTACACCTTC.

DNA for the CDR3: TGTGCCAGCAGCACCTACGCCTCTAATGAAAAACTGTTTTTT. Translation: CASSTYASNEKLFF. The gene calls are TRBV2 and TRBJ1-4; D ambiguous. The germline V and J ends were trimmed by 6 bases and 3 bases, with 11 bases remaining between them. Looked up from germline, CDR1 is SNHLY and CDR2 is FYNNEI. This CDR3 is 14 amino acids long.

This clone was recorded only once. This chain links TRBV6-5 with TRBJ1-5; the D gene is possibly TRBD1 (6 bases). The V and J ends lost 6 bases and 4 bases respectively, with 16 bases between them. Germline V CDR1 and CDR2: MNHEY, SVGAGI. The CDR3 is 15 amino acids. In DNA, the CDR3 is TGTGCCAGCAGATCACAGGGTGTCGGTAATCAGCCCCAGCATTTT. Its protein product is CASRSQGVGNQPQHF.

The chain recombines TRBV7-8 with TRBJ2-1; unclear D gene. This CDR3 has 15 residues. Germline V gene data show CDR1 as SGHVS and CDR2 as FQNEAQ. Trimming shortened V by 8 bases and J by 2 bases, and 16 bases separated the two germline ends. The DNA of the CDR3 is TGTGCCAGCCGATCTCGGTTAGCAGCCTACAATGAGCAGTTCTTC. This gives the protein CASRSRLAAYNEQFF.

Concerning this clone: This sample also contains other DNA sequences that code for the same CDR3. The J gene is TRBJ1-5, the V gene TRBV18; D call uncertain. Looked up from germline, CDR1 is KGHSH and CDR2 is LQKENI. Trimming took 2 bases from V and 4 from J, leaving 6 bases between them. This CDR3 region has 13 residues. CDR3 nucleotide sequence: TGTGCCAGCTCACCATCAGGAAATCAGCCCCAGCATTTT. Its protein is CASSPSGNQPQHF.

The chain has TRBV5-1 and TRBJ1-4; a possible D gene is TRBD1 (5 bases). In germline, CDR1 is SGHRS, CDR2 YFSETQ. The CDR3 contains 15 residues. V gave up 7 bases and J gave up 0 bases, with 13 bases separating them. DNA for the CDR3: TGCGCCAGCGGACAAGGGACTGCAACTAATGAAAAACTGTTTTTT. Translated: CASGQGTATNEKLFF.

The J gene is TRBJ2-1, the V gene TRBV27; 7 positions agree with TRBD1. The CDR3 is 14 residues long. The ends lost 5 bases at V and 8 bases at J; junction bases unmatched: 9. CDR1 MNHEY and CDR2 SMNVEV come from the germline V gene (reference sequence). The CDR3 DNA reads TGTGCCAGCAGTCCAATACAGGGGAGTGATGAGCAGTTCTTC. Amino acids: CASSPIQGSDEQFF.

The V gene is TRBV19, the J gene TRBJ1-2, with D possibly being TRBD1 (6 bases). Trimming stripped 6 bases from V and 6 bases from J, with 17 bases between. The CDR3 extends over 14 amino acids. Germline CDR1 LNHDA, CDR2 SQIVND (reference sequence). The CDR3 region is CASSRDRSYDGYTF. CDR3 DNA sequence: TGTGCCAGTAGCCGCGACAGGTCGTACGATGGCTACACCTTC.

The V gene is TRBV7-2, the J gene TRBJ2-7, with D unclear. Trimming left V 1 base short and J 3 bases short, with 7 bases between. CDR3 size: 13 residues. Germline assignment: CDR1 SGHTA and CDR2 FQGNSA. The CDR3 reads CASSLDPGYEQYF. The CDR3 region has the DNA TGTGCCAGCAGCTTAGACCCCGGCTACGAGCAGTACTTC.

This chain joins TRBV6-5 and TRBJ1-1; 7 bases match TRBD1. V was clipped by 2 bases and J by 4 bases; unmatched bases: 1. Germline loops: CDR1 MNHEY, CDR2 SVGAGI. The CDR3 sequence is 13 residues long. The CDR3 region is CASSYQGGTEAFF. Written as DNA, the CDR3 is TGTGCCAGCAGTTACCAGGGGGGCACTGAAGCTTTCTTT.

The chain carries TRBV9 and TRBJ2-3; 9 nucleotides match TRBD1. With 4 bases clipped from V and 2 bases from J, the junction kept 5 bases outside the gene matches. CDR1 is SGDLS, CDR2 YYNGEE, per germline. The CDR3 extends over 15 amino acids. The CDR3 loop reads CASSTRTGATDTQYF. The CDR3 nucleotides read TGTGCCAGCAGCACCCGGACAGGGGCCACAGATACGCAGTATTTT.

V is TRBV18 and J is TRBJ2-5; 11 bases match TRBD1. Per germline, CDR1 KGHSH and CDR2 LQKENI. The V and J ends lost 3 bases and 4 bases, in that order; junction bases with no gene match: 13. CDR3 length equals 18 residues. The CDR3 protein is CASSPSGQGALAGETQYF. The CDR3, as DNA: TGTGCCAGCTCACCTAGCGGACAGGGGGCATTAGCGGGAGAGACCCAGTACTTC.

This chain joins TRBV21-1 and TRBJ2-2; the table's D call of TRBD1 was not tested on the DNA. TRBV21-1 is designated a pseudogene. The CDR3 sequence is 14 residues long. Here the CDR3 DNA reads TGTGCCAGCAGTGACAGGGCCGGGACCGGGGAGCTGTTTTTT. Translation: CASSDRAGTGELFF.